This T cell receptor beta chain appears in the sequencing data of a study of T cells after yellow fever vaccination. Germline V gene data show CDR1 as DFQATT and CDR2 as SNEGSKA (reference sequence). J was trimmed by 2 bases and V by 3 bases; bases with no gene match: 4. The CDR3 consists of 14 residues. Each CDR3 protein gets one entry after TCRdb re-called the 5' RACE reads with MiXCR. In the table there are under 550,000 distinct CDR3 sequences, roughly 22% of which are singletons. The clonotype was recovered from a man between 18 and 29 years old who received the YFV17D yellow fever vaccine. The chain couples TRBV20-1 to TRBJ2-1; 7 bases are a match to TRBD2. Sequencing was performed on PBMCs, taken around 3 weeks after the first yellow fever vaccination. CDR3 loop: CSASSGLPYNEQFF. As DNA, the CDR3 is TGCAGTGCTAGTAGCGGGCTCCCCTACAATGAGCAGTTCTTC.